This T cell receptor beta chain was observed in a study of T cell responses to AZD1222 COVID-19 vaccine. Method: immunoSEQ multiplex PCR; TCRdb's copy keeps in-frame clones and lacks some. The sample contains 85,000 to 90,000 clones, 90% of which appear only once. This clone was recorded a few times. What it binds is unknown. V was clipped by 6 bases and J by 2 bases, with 7 bases between them. The CDR3 loop spans 13 amino acids. CDR1 and CDR2 (germline): MRHNA, SNTAGT. Study-wide results and limits: Baseline seropositives among AZD1222 recipients totaled only five to seven. Among vaccine-associated CD4 TCRs, coverage spanned spike, with dominance at 160-218 and 743-854. The study sampled repertoires only after the peak T cell response. Reportedly, nearly half of unique spike TCRs recognized epitopes outside B.1.351/B.1.1.7 mutations.

J is TRBJ2-2 and V is TRBV6-4, with TRBD1 as a possible D gene (5 bases). The TCR sequence derives from an adult in good health. This material consisted of peripheral blood, taken on day 0 of AZD1222 vaccination. CDR3 sequence reads: CASSRENTGELFF. In DNA, the CDR3 is TGTGCCAGCAGCAGGGAAAACACCGGGGAGCTGTTTTTT.